Included here is one T cell receptor beta chain sequence, with context. Its cognate antigen has yet to be identified. No base qualities exist here, and no much larger clone lies one base off it. The method was the immunoSEQ multiplex PCR assay. For the multiplex PCR, a mixture combining 60 forward primers for TCR Vbeta segments and 13 reverse primers for TCR Jbeta segments was used. The CDR3 region of rearranged TCR beta genes was amplified from genomic DNA with a multiplex PCR assay. The Illumina HiSeq System was used to sequence the amplified TCR beta libraries as 87-base-pair reads. In the source study's methods: A later analysis tallied roughly 80 million unique TCR beta chains across the 666 repertoires, and some 12 million of those chains were shared by two or more donors. Raw reads were error-corrected and collapsed into unique sequences by a nearest-neighbor algorithm in which closely related sequences were merged to remove PCR and sequencing errors. CDR3 sequences were aligned to IMGT reference sequences to assign V, D and J gene segments. For a sequence to be retained, a match of at least six nucleotides was required to both a V gene segment and a J gene segment. A rearrangement was called productive if the CDR3 had no stop codons and remained in frame with V and J, and every other rearrangement was called non-productive. CDR3 was defined by IMGT convention, running from the second conserved V-encoded cysteine to the conserved J-encoded phenylalanine. In an earlier analysis of 587 of the donors, sequences lacking an unambiguous match to a single V gene segment were excluded. In an earlier analysis of about 590 of the donors, a V segment was called functional when productive rearrangements were above 56.7%, and segregating when the standard deviation between donors exceeded 5%. To diagnose cytomegalovirus status from the catalog of TCR beta chain sequences, a statistical classification framework was built. In a later analysis, V and J genes were assigned by comparing TCR nucleotide sequences against IMGT/GENE-DB human TR gene sequences. In a later analysis, CDR3 sequences and most-parsimonious VDJ recombination scenarios were assigned using the TCRdist pipeline. In a later analysis, each TCR beta chain was defined by its CDR3 amino acid sequence together with its V-gene family, and reads lacking a unique V-gene family were excluded. As a way to deal with suspected cross-contamination and a sequencing artifact, a later analysis dropped approximately 570 nucleotide sequences that were highly shared and had low generation probability. A later analysis calculated a clonal expansion index for each public chain from normalized within-repertoire ranks of inferred template counts. In a later analysis, generation probabilities were computed using a VDJ recombination model fitted to out-of-frame rearrangements, and the results were checked against IGoR. Hypergeometric tests were used in a later analysis to score TCR-TCR, TCR-HLA and TCR-CMV co-occurrence, with a repertoire-size bias correction applied to the TCR pairs. To estimate false discovery rates, a later analysis permuted the HLA or CMV assignments 20 times. In a later analysis, co-occurring TCRs were grouped using DBSCAN, and TCRdist sequence similarity was added for clustering within HLA-allele-positive subsets. For co-occurrence clustering, repertoires with fewer than 30,000 or more than 120,000 public chains were excluded, along with four or five repertoires with anomalous nucleotide sharing. In its TCRdb copy, this immuneACCESS table keeps in-frame sequences only and misses some clones. Where compared with another copy, unresolved V genes explain less than half of these, and the others have no known cause. V, J and clone size reflect that table, while D and trimming were determined from the DNA. In this sample the table shows about 160,000 clones, over 80% of which occur a single time. The ten largest clones add up to around 6.6% of the sample.

The cohort consisted of some 730 healthy bone marrow donors. All cohort members were sampled while nominally healthy, although unrecorded immune exposures were likely present. The donor tested CMV seropositive and was one of the 289 seropositive cohort members. Every donor gave a peripheral blood sample, and the peripheral blood mononuclear cells from that sample were used for TCR beta sequencing. Genomic DNA was extracted from the blood cell samples with the Qiagen DNeasy Blood Extraction Kit. The data were taken from a study of cytomegalovirus exposure and HLA in healthy donors (dated by TCRdb to 2017 to 2019). Background on the whole study: An earlier analysis of roughly 500 of the donors reported about 280 Gb of sequence data and approximately 120 million unique TCR beta sequences obtained from roughly 170 million T cells. Approximately 310 gigabases of sequencing data and 80 million or so unique TCR sequences were included in an early release covering about 620 HLA-typed donors. Among the roughly 430 genotyped donors, approximately 77% belonged to the genetic ancestry cluster associated with self-reported Caucasian donors. The study aimed to test whether cataloging public T cell receptors could reveal signatures of past pathogen exposure. The study profiled the T cell repertoires of 550 to 700 subjects by immunosequencing and related them to cytomegalovirus serostatus. Along with the roughly 700-subject first cohort, a separate validation cohort of about 110 different subjects was used. To predict cytomegalovirus infection status, the study brought together high-throughput TCR immunosequencing, statistical association of individual TCRs with disease status, and machine learning. In a later analysis, previously published TCR beta repertoires from fewer than 750 donors were re-analyzed and high-resolution HLA genotyping was added so that TCR occurrence patterns could be studied. Rather than drawing on any new phenotypic data, the later analysis identified candidate immune exposures from TCR beta sequences and the way those sequences occurred across donors. To decide whether each TCR beta V gene segment behaved as functional or pseudogenic, an earlier analysis of 587 of the donors relied on high-throughput TCR beta sequencing. Alongside the repertoire data, information on donor age, sex, ethnicity and CMV serostatus was compiled. In a later genetic analysis, genome-wide SNP genotypes for about three fifths of the roughly 670 donors were used, and that subset was treated as a discovery cohort. All discovery cohort repertoires had been generated on a single sequencing platform. HLA typing covered class I and class II loci at four-digit resolution. The number of typed donors differed by locus: about 620-640 for A, B, C, DRB1 and DQB1; approximately 520 for DQA1; 606 for DPA1; and 400 to 480 for DPB1. Five DR-DQ haplotypes were handled as single units for association and clustering because linkage in the cohort was strong. On average, around 240,000 unique TCR beta nucleotide sequences were sequenced per donor among 398 genotyped donors of the cohort, with approximately 18% of those sequences being non-productive. Results and caveats for the whole study, not just this receptor: In a later analysis, HLA-associated TCR beta chains were found to be more clonally expanded and to have lower generation probabilities than equally common non-associated chains. For the cohort, immune exposure information was limited to CMV serostatus. In a later analysis, most CMV-associated TCR beta chains were found to appear HLA-restricted, with HLA associations seemingly driven largely by CMV exposure. Strong co-occurrence of HLA alleles, especially DR and DQ, made assigning TCR associations to individual alleles difficult. It was suggested by the authors that the approach could potentially be generalized to other disease states and immunological phenotypes. A cluster of highly shared sequence variants was judged likely to represent a technical artifact of the sequencing pipeline. A later genetic analysis associated a missense DCLRE1C variant with V-gene and J-gene trimming of TCR beta chains, and an independent cohort replicated the association. In vitro tests confirmed that a few of the cytomegalovirus-associated TCR beta chains recognize cytomegalovirus antigens. Linkage disequilibrium might explain the correlated functional status among segregating V segments, but an unknown experimental factor could not be excluded. The 87-base-pair reads could not distinguish some IMGT-functional V segments, including TRBV6-2 and TRBV6-3, so those segments were excluded. Presence/absence analyses assumed roughly uniform sequencing depth across donors, an assumption that may not hold. Because counts were too low, roughly 17 rarely observed V segments, including chromosome 9 orphons, were left out of the earlier analysis of a few hundred of the donors. Because HLA typing was unavailable for some donors at each locus, only the typed subset was used in association tests. A later analysis associated about 17,000 TCR beta sequences with specific HLA alleles at a false discovery rate of 0.05. Most TCR sequences were observed very rarely across donors, whereas some public TCRs were present in many individuals. A further reported finding was that TCR beta sequences accurately predicted the HLA-A and HLA-B alleles for most subjects in the first cohort. This cohort had only TCR beta chains sequenced, and the lack of alpha or paired-chain data limited which features could be detected. Several of the top co-occurrence clusters appeared to be linked to parvovirus B19, influenza, CMV and Epstein-Barr virus, according to a later analysis. An earlier analysis of around 500 of the donors showed that most TCR beta V segments appeared in productive rearrangements either about 87% or about 30% of the time, which broadly matched IMGT annotations. A later analysis found that TCR association rates varied across HLA loci, with DRB1 alleles showing the most associated TCRs and HLA-C alleles the fewest. According to a later genetic analysis, donors in an Asian-associated ancestry cluster had fewer N-insertions in productive TCRs than the approximately 610-donor mean. The study listed 150 to 200 TCR beta chains as associated with cytomegalovirus. Cytomegalovirus status was reported to be diagnosed by the classifier with high specificity and sensitivity in both the original and validation cohorts.

Taken from the germline V gene, the CDR1 and CDR2 loops are MNHNS and SASEGT. The CDR3 has 17 amino acids, counting the end cysteine and phenylalanine. The DNA shown is the 51-base CDR3, in frame from base 1. The V and J ends are trimmed by 4 bases and 5 bases, leaving 21 bases between them. The chain couples TRBV6-1 to TRBJ2-1; 6 matching bases give a weak D call of TRBD2. Sequencing input: PBMCs. The TCR comes from a male donor in good health and CMV-seropositive. The bases are TGTGCCAGCAGTGTACCATTCGGGAGAGGGAAAAACAATGAGCAGTTCTTC. Its amino acids are CASSVPFGRGKNNEQFF.